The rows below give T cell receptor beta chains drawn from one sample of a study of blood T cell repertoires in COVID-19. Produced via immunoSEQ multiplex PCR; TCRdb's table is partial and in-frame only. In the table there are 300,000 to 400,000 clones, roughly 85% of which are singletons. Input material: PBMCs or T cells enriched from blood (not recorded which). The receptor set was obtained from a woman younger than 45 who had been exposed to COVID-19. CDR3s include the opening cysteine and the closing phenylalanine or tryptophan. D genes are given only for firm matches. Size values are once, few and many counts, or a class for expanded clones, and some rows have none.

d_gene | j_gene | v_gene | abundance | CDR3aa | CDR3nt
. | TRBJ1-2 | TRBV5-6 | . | CASSLEQGRYGYTF | TGTGCCAGCAGCTTGGAGCAGGGGCGCTATGGCTACACCTTC
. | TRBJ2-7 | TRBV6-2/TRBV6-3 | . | CASSNSAGLTYEQYF | TGTGCCAGCAGCAATTCCGCGGGGCTAACCTACGAGCAGTACTTC
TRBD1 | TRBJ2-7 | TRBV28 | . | CASSLGTGGSNEQYF | TGTGCCAGCAGTTTAGGGACAGGGGGAAGCAACGAGCAGTACTTC
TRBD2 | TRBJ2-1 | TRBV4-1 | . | CASSLNALAGDSYNEQFF | TGCGCCAGCAGCCTAAACGCGTTAGCGGGGGACTCCTACAATGAGCAGTTCTTC
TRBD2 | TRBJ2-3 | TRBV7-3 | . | CASSSGLAVTDTQYF | TGTGCCAGCAGCTCCGGACTAGCGGTCACAGATACGCAGTATTTT
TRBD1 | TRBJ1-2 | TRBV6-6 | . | CASSYSGQGGWTGYTF | TGTGCCAGCAGTTACTCCGGACAGGGGGGTTGGACTGGCTACACCTTC
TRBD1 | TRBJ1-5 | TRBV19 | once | CASRSREGASNQPQHF | TGTGCCAGTAGGTCTCGGGAGGGGGCGAGCAATCAGCCCCAGCATTTT
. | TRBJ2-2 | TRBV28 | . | CASSRRQVLNTGELFF | TGTGCCAGCAGCCGCCGGCAGGTCCTTAACACCGGGGAGCTGTTTTTT
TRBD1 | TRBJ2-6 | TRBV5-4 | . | CASSNDRASFSGANVLTF | TGTGCCAGCAGCAACGACAGGGCCTCATTCTCTGGGGCCAACGTCCTGACTTTC
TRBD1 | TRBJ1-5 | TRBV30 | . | CAWSEAGGWQPQHF | TGTGCCTGGAGTGAAGCAGGGGGCTGGCAGCCCCAGCATTTT
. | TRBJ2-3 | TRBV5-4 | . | CASSLSVLEGTDTQYF | TGTGCCAGCAGCTTGTCAGTCCTAGAAGGCACAGATACGCAGTATTTT
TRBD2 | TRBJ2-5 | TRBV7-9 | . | CASSLVGTTSATQYF | TGTGCCAGCAGCTTAGTGGGGACTACTAGTGCGACCCAGTACTTC
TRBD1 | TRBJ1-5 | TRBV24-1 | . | CATGQGRYSNQPQHF | TGTGCCACCGGACAGGGGCGTTATAGCAATCAGCCCCAGCATTTT
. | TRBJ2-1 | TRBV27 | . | CASSLDLGGADEQFF | TGTGCCAGCAGTTTAGATCTGGGGGGGGCAGACGAGCAGTTCTTC
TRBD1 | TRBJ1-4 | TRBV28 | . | CASSPWTGSNEKLFF | TGTGCCAGCAGTCCGTGGACAGGGAGTAATGAAAAACTGTTTTTT
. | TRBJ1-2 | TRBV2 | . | CASKTGTHGYGYTF | TGTGCCAGTAAGACGGGAACTCATGGCTATGGCTACACCTTC
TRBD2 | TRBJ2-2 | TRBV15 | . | CATSRPPGLAGVNTGELFF | TGTGCCACCAGCAGACCCCCCGGACTAGCGGGGGTAAACACCGGGGAGCTGTTTTTT
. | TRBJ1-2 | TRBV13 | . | CASSLGRDSGYTF | TGTGCCAGCAGCTTGGGCAGGGACTCTGGCTACACCTTC
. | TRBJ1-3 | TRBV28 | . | CASSLHSNTGNTIYF | TGTGCCAGCAGTTTACACTCAAATACTGGAAACACCATATATTTT
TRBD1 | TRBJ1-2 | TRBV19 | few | CASPTGGEDGYTF | TGTGCCAGTCCGACAGGGGGCGAGGATGGCTACACCTTC
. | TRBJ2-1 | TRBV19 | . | CASSPDRSYYNEQFF | TGTGCCAGTAGCCCAGACAGGTCTTATTACAATGAGCAGTTCTTC
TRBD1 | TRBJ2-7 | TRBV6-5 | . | CASSRQGSHYEQYF | TGTGCCAGCAGCAGACAGGGGAGCCACTACGAGCAGTACTTC
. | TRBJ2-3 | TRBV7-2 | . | CASSFRVPDTQYF | TGTGCCAGCAGCTTCAGGGTTCCAGATACGCAGTATTTT
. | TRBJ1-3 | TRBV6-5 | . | CASIPGVSGNTIYF | TGTGCCAGCATCCCAGGGGTGTCTGGAAACACCATATATTTT
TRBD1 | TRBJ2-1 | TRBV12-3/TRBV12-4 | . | CASKGANEQFF | TGTGCCAGCAAGGGGGCGAATGAGCAGTTCTTC
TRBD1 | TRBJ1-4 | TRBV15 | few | CATSRDAVRTGDNEKLFF | TGTGCCACCAGCAGAGATGCGGTACGGACAGGGGATAATGAAAAACTGTTTTTT
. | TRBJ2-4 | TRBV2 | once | CASSGVPTRDIQYF | TGTGCCAGCAGTGGCGTACCTACGAGGGACATTCAGTACTTC
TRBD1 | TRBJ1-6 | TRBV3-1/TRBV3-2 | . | CASSQVWDSNSPLHF | TGTGCCAGCAGCCAAGTATGGGACAGCAATTCACCCCTCCACTTT
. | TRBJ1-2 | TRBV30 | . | CAWIYRTEDGYTF | TGTGCCTGGATTTATCGGACAGAAGATGGCTACACCTTC